This TCR beta chain stems from a study of CD8 T cells in Susac syndrome. Random hexamers were used to reverse transcribe the RNA input (0.5 to 1 ug). Multiplex immunoSEQ PCR targeted 54 Vbeta and 13 Jbeta TCR beta segments. From the immunoSEQ multiplex PCR reads, TCRdb called clonotypes with MiXCR, one entry per CDR3 protein. The sample has 190,000 or so distinct CDR3 sequences, about 95% seen once. CD8+ and CD4+ T cells from blood underwent TCR beta sequencing. Relapsing-remitting disease, either stable or active, was present in the treatment-naive patients who were the multiple sclerosis controls. Trimming shortened V by 2 bases and J by 9 bases, and 9 bases separated the two germline ends. This CDR3 contains 11 residues. Germline values: CDR1 DFQATT, CDR2 SNEGSKA (reference sequence).

The chain is built from TRBV20-1 and TRBJ2-3; maybe TRBD2 (6 bases). This receptor was identified in a human donor with multiple sclerosis. The sequenced sample was CD4+ T cells from PBMCs. Here the CDR3 DNA reads TGCAGTGCTAGACAGGAGGGGACGCAGTATTTT. This gives the protein CSARQEGTQYF.